The next 18 T cell receptor beta chains were all read from a single sample in a study of blood T cells in healthy people across ages. A second PCR of 7 to 11 cycles used a sample-barcoded 5' primer and a J-beta primer mix. TCRdb re-derived calls from the 5' RACE reads in MiXCR, one entry per CDR3 protein. The data hold about 1.4 million distinct CDR3 sequences, with 55% to 75% observed a single time. The specimen sequenced was blood. These TCRs come from a man aged 18 to 35 in good health.

This rearrangement joins TRBV9 to TRBJ1-2; 9 nucleotides align to TRBD1. CDR1 and CDR2 from the germline V gene are SGDLS and YYNGEE. The V and J ends lost 1 base and 4 bases, in that order; junction bases with no gene match: 2. The CDR3 is 14 residues long. In DNA, the CDR3 is TGTGCCAGCAGCGTAACGACAGGGGGCTATGGCTACACCTTC. Translation: CASSVTTGGYGYTF.

This clonotype was seen a handful of times. The V call is TRBV7-2, the J call TRBJ2-1; D uncertain. Germline loops: CDR1 SGHTA, CDR2 FQGNSA. The CDR3 runs to 12 residues. The V and J ends lost 2 bases and 9 bases respectively, with 8 bases between them. In nucleotides, the CDR3 is TGTGCCAGCAGCTTATCTCCGAGTGAGCAGTTCTTC. Translation gives CASSLSPSEQFF.

The gene calls are TRBV6-2 or TRBV6-3 and TRBJ2-1, with TRBD2 matching over 8 bases. From germline, CDR1 is MNHEY and CDR2 SVGEGT. The CDR3 has 14 residues. After removal of 6 bases from V and 7 bases from J, the junction contained 8 bases not matched to a gene. CDR3: CASSSGGPGNEQFF. The CDR3 nucleotides read TGTGCCAGCAGCTCGGGGGGGCCTGGGAATGAGCAGTTCTTC.

This sequence joins TRBV4-2 and TRBJ2-1, with TRBD1 matching 7 bases. The CDR3 totals 14 residues. The V and J ends lost 3 bases and 8 bases, in that order; junction bases with no gene match: 7. CDR1 and CDR2 from the germline V gene are LGHNA and YNFKEQ. CDR3 sequence: CASSQSGGLHEQFF. In DNA form, the CDR3 reads TGTGCCAGCAGCCAGTCAGGGGGTCTACATGAGCAGTTCTTC.

The chain is built from TRBV5-6 and TRBJ2-4, with TRBD1 matching 7 bases. Near its end, the DNA agrees better with TRBJ2-7, so the J call may be wrong. CDR3 size: 16 residues. CDR1 and CDR2 from the germline V gene are SGHDT and YYEEEE. Written as DNA, the CDR3 is TGTGCCAGCAGCTTCAAGACAGGGCCGTTAACCTACGAGCAGTACTTC. This sequence encodes CASSFKTGPLTYEQYF.

The rearrangement joins TRBV7-2 to TRBJ2-7; no clear D. The germline V gene encodes CDR1 SGHTA and CDR2 FQGNSA. This CDR3 region has 12 residues. The germline V and J ends were trimmed by 2 bases and 5 bases, with 7 bases remaining between them. This chain's CDR3 is CASSLLRNEQYF. In DNA, the CDR3 is TGTGCCAGCAGCTTATTGCGCAACGAGCAGTACTTC.

This clonotype has a handful of counts. The genes are TRBV19 and TRBJ1-1; no firm D call. The V and J ends lost 3 bases and 0 bases respectively, with 5 bases between them. The length of the CDR3 is 13 residues. In germline, CDR1 is LNHDA, CDR2 SQIVND (reference sequence). The CDR3 protein is CASSIAMNTEAFF. Written as DNA, the CDR3 is TGTGCCAGTAGTATCGCGATGAACACTGAAGCTTTCTTT.

This chain uses TRBV20-1 with TRBJ2-3; D is unclear. V was clipped by 6 bases and J by 7 bases, with 14 bases between them. The germline gives CDR1 DFQATT, CDR2 SNEGSKA (reference sequence). The CDR3 is 12 amino acids. CDR3 loop: CSAPSFEHTQYF. The CDR3, as DNA: TGCAGTGCCCCGTCTTTTGAGCATACGCAGTATTTT.

This rearrangement joins TRBV6-5 to TRBJ1-2, with D maybe TRBD1 (5 bases). Trimming left V 6 bases short and J 7 bases short, with 12 bases between. CDR3 length: 12 residues. CDR1 is MNHEY and CDR2 is SVGAGI in the germline V gene. The CDR3 protein is CASSPEGRGYTF. CDR3 nucleotides: TGTGCCAGCAGCCCTGAGGGGCGTGGCTACACCTTC.

Written as DNA, the CDR3 is TGTGCCAGCAGCTTCCGCGGGAGGTCCTACAATGAGCAGTTCTTC. Amino acid sequence: CASSFRGRSYNEQFF. This rearrangement joins TRBV7-8 to TRBJ2-1; TRBD2 matches at 8 bases. Per the germline V gene, CDR1 is SGHVS and CDR2 is FQNEAQ. V lost 3 bases, J lost 1 base, and 2 bases stayed unmatched. This CDR3 is built from 15 residues.

The chain combines TRBV20-1 with TRBJ2-5; 9 nucleotides match TRBD2. The CDR3 runs to 13 residues. V shed 5 bases and J 5 bases; nucleotides not matched to a gene: 6. Germline V CDR1 and CDR2: DFQATT, SNEGSKA (reference sequence). The DNA for the CDR3 is TGCAGTGCTTTACGAGCGGGGGGTGAGACCCAGTACTTC. This sequence encodes CSALRAGGETQYF.

The V gene is TRBV29-1, the J gene TRBJ2-3; TRBD2 matches at 8 bases. J gave up 6 bases and V 2 bases, and 7 bases lay outside the gene matches. The CDR3 length is 14 residues. Germline loops: CDR1 SQVTM, CDR2 ANQGSEA. Here the CDR3 DNA reads TGCAGCGTTGAATGGACTAGCCGTCCTGATACGCAGTATTTT. Its translation is CSVEWTSRPDTQYF.

This chain uses TRBV27 with TRBJ2-5, with D possibly being TRBD1 or TRBD2 (5 bases each). Looked up from germline, CDR1 is MNHEY and CDR2 is SMNVEV (reference sequence). Deletions cut 8 bases from V and 3 bases from J, with 19 bases between. The CDR3 is 15 amino acids. CDR3: CASRGLGRMKETQYF. The DNA of the CDR3 is TGTGCCAGCCGCGGCTTGGGACGTATGAAAGAGACCCAGTACTTC.

The rearrangement joins TRBV28 to TRBJ2-5; 8 bases match TRBD1. The end of the DNA aligns better with TRBJ2-7, so the J call may be wrong. Germline CDR1 MDHEN, CDR2 SYDVKM. This CDR3 is built from 16 residues. The CDR3 sequence: CASSFAPGQVDYEQYF. The CDR3 DNA is TGTGCCAGCAGTTTTGCACCGGGACAGGTTGACTACGAGCAGTACTTC.

The J gene is TRBJ2-1, the V gene TRBV4-1, with TRBD2 identical over 15 bases. J lost 7 bases, V lost 2 bases, and 6 bases had no gene match. Germline lookup yields CDR1 MGHRA and CDR2 YSYEKL. The CDR3 runs to 17 residues. The CDR3 region is CASSQPRTSGRANEQFF. The CDR3 coding sequence is TGCGCCAGCAGCCAACCTCGGACTAGCGGGAGGGCTAATGAGCAGTTCTTC.

V is TRBV6-5 and J is TRBJ2-7; weak D call: TRBD1 (5 bases). Trimming stripped 7 bases from V and 2 bases from J, with 15 bases between. Germline CDR1 and CDR2: MNHEY and SVGAGI. The CDR3 extends over 14 amino acids. The CDR3 DNA sequence: TGTGCCAGCACCTCAGGGCAGGTTCCCTACGAGCAGTACTTC. Its translation: CASTSGQVPYEQYF.

This clonotype was observed a few times. The chain couples TRBV15 to TRBJ2-6, with D hard to call. The length of the CDR3 is 15 residues. V was cut by 2 bases and J by 0 bases, with 5 bases left in between. Germline assignment: CDR1 LNHNV and CDR2 YYDKDF (reference sequence). The CDR3 here is CATSRSTSGANVLTF. In DNA, the CDR3 is TGTGCCACCAGCAGATCTACCTCTGGGGCCAACGTCCTGACTTTC.

V and J are TRBV29-1 and TRBJ2-1; D may be TRBD2 (6 bases). V was trimmed by 7 bases and J by 10 bases, leaving 14 bases between them. CDR1 and CDR2 (germline): SQVTM, ANQGSEA. The CDR3 consists of 11 residues. The CDR3 loop is CSGGQAGEQFF. CDR3 DNA: TGCAGCGGCGGGCAAGCGGGCGAGCAGTTCTTC.